The 14 T cell receptor beta chains below were found in one sample sequenced in a study of metastatic and nonmetastatic thyroid tumors. TCRdb re-analyzed the PCR reads using MiXCR. Of 2,500 to 3,500 clones in the sample, roughly 26% are singletons; the top ten hold around 14%. No patient received treatment before thyroid surgery. Sequencing was done on a sample of tumor tissue. The source is a female donor with papillary thyroid cancer or a benign thyroid nodule (not recorded which). Some clones in this sample may be carry-over from other donors' samples.

This clone has only a few counts. V and J are TRBV10-3 and TRBJ2-1; D remains ambiguous. The V end was cut by 6 bases, the J end by 10 bases, with 13 bases between. Germline CDR1 is ENHRY and CDR2 is SYGVKD. This CDR3 spans 12 amino acids. CDR3 loop: CAISSSVGEQFF. CDR3 bases: TGTGCCATCAGCTCCTCGGTAGGAGAGCAGTTCTTC.

This clone was detected only a few times. At one end the junction does not follow the germline gene, possibly because of a read error. This chain connects TRBV2 to TRBJ2-7, with D possibly being TRBD1 (5 bases). The germline gives CDR1 SNHLY, CDR2 FYNNEI. This CDR3 region has 14 residues. The CDR3 loop is CASSEKTASYDQYF. CDR3 nucleotides: TGTGCCAGCAGTGAAAAGACAGCCTCCTACGATCAGTACTTC.

This clone was recorded a few times. The rearrangement links TRBV6-1 to TRBJ1-2; a weak D match, TRBD1 (6 bases). The V and J ends lost 0 bases and 2 bases respectively, with 13 bases between them. The CDR3 is made up of 16 amino acids. Germline-derived CDR1 and CDR2 are MNHNS and SASEGT. CDR3 in amino acids: CASSEARRTANYGYTF. The DNA for the CDR3 is TGTGCCAGCAGTGAAGCTCGAAGGACAGCAAACTATGGCTACACCTTC.

The CDR3 is CALEGRRDTQYF. CDR3 bases: TGTGCCTTGGAGGGTCGTCGAGATACGCAGTATTTT. This chain joins TRBV30 and TRBJ2-3; D perhaps matches TRBD2 (6 bases). V was cut by 7 bases and J by 5 bases, with 13 bases left in between. Germline V gene data show CDR1 as GTSNPN and CDR2 as SVGIG (reference sequence). The CDR3 is made up of 12 amino acids.

The chain employs TRBV7-3 and TRBJ2-2, with a tentative D call TRBD2 (6 bases). CDR3 size: 16 residues. Germline V gene lookup returns CDR1 SGHTA and CDR2 FQGTGA. V dropped 5 bases and J dropped 0 bases, with 13 bases sitting between them. The CDR3 loop reads CASSPPWGANTGELFF. In nucleotides, the CDR3 is TGTGCCAGCAGCCCACCGTGGGGGGCGAACACCGGGGAGCTGTTTTTT.

The sample holds a few counts of this clone. This chain uses TRBV28 with TRBJ1-3, with TRBD1 matching over 8 bases. V was pared by 3 bases and J by 0 bases, with 4 bases of the junction left unmatched. The germline V gene encodes CDR1 MDHEN and CDR2 SYDVKM. The CDR3 has 16 amino acids. The CDR3 DNA reads as TGTGCCAGCAGTTTGCAGGGGGCCTACTCTGGAAACACCATATATTTT. As protein: CASSLQGAYSGNTIYF.

This clone has just a few counts. This chain uses TRBV6-1 with TRBJ1-1, with D perhaps matching TRBD1 (6 bases). The CDR3 extends over 12 amino acids. The ends were cut back, 6 bases at V and 14 bases at J, with 19 bases in the middle. Germline assignment: CDR1 MNHNS and CDR2 SASEGT. The CDR3 DNA sequence: TGTGCCAGCAGCAACGGGGACACTCCACGGTTCTTT. This sequence encodes CASSNGDTPRFF.

This clone occurred a few times. The CDR3 sequence is CASSRDRDYTF. CDR3 nucleotides: TGTGCCAGCAGCCGCGACAGAGATTACACCTTC. The gene calls are TRBV28 and TRBJ1-2, with D possibly TRBD1 on 5 matching bases. With 6 bases removed from V and 11 bases from J, the gap between germline ends came to 13 bases. Per the germline V gene, CDR1 is MDHEN and CDR2 is SYDVKM. There are 11 residues in the CDR3.

This chain joins TRBV11-2 and TRBJ2-1, with TRBD2 identical over 9 bases. This CDR3 contains 16 residues. From germline, CDR1 is SGHAT and CDR2 FQNNGV. Trimming took 5 bases from V and 4 from J; bases not matched to a gene: 9. The CDR3 DNA is TGTGCCAGCAGCCGCATGCGGGGGGGTTTGTACAATGAGCAGTTCTTC. Encoded protein: CASSRMRGGLYNEQFF.

This chain connects TRBV2 to TRBJ2-2, with TRBD2 identical over 10 bases. The CDR3 has 15 residues. V dropped 7 bases and J dropped 7; count of bases not matched to a gene: 9. CDR1 and CDR2 (germline): SNHLY, FYNNEI. The DNA of the CDR3 is TGTGCCAGCACCTTTAGCGGGGGGTCGGTCGGGGAGCTGTTTTTT. Its protein product is CASTFSGGSVGELFF.

By sample fraction, this clone is medium-sized. The CDR3 sequence: CATSDPYQGGGETQYF. The CDR3, as DNA: TGTGCCACCAGCGATCCTTACCAGGGGGGTGGAGAGACCCAGTACTTC. The rearrangement links TRBV24-1 to TRBJ2-5; D possibly corresponds to TRBD1 (7 bases). Germline V gene lookup returns CDR1 KGHDR and CDR2 SFDVKD. This CDR3 region has 16 residues. Trimming left V 7 bases short and J 4 bases short, with 21 bases between.

V is TRBV11-2 and J is TRBJ2-7; unclear D gene. Per germline, CDR1 SGHAT and CDR2 FQNNGV. This CDR3 spans 13 amino acids. V lost 0 bases and J 9 bases, leaving 12 bases between the germline ends. The CDR3 region has the DNA TGTGCCAGCAGCTTAGAGGCAGGCTCAGGGCAGTACTTC. It translates to CASSLEAGSGQYF.

The chain couples TRBV28 to TRBJ2-7, with no clear D. V was pared by 3 bases and J by 7 bases, with 4 bases between. This CDR3 is 10 amino acids long. Germline CDR1 is MDHEN and CDR2 is SYDVKM. The CDR3 protein is CASSLREQYF. CDR3 nucleotides: TGTGCCAGCAGTTTGAGAGAGCAGTACTTC.

This clone turned up a few times. The chain employs TRBV6-1 and TRBJ2-3; 12 bases line up with TRBD2. Germline loops: CDR1 MNHNS, CDR2 SASEGT. Germline trimming cut 2 bases from V and 4 bases from J; bases unmatched to any gene: 1. CDR3 size: 15 residues. CDR3 in DNA: TGTGCCAGCAGTGAACTAGCGGGAGGGCCAGATACGCAGTATTTT. It translates to CASSELAGGPDTQYF.